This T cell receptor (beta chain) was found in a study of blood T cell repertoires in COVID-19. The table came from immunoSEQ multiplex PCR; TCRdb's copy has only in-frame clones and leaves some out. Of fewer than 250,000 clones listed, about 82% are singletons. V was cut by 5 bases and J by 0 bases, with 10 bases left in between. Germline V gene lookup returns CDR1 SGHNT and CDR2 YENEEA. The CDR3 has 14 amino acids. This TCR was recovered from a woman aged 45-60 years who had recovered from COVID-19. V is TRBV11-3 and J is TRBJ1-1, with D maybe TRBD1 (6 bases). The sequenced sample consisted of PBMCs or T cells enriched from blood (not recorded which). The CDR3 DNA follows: TGTGCCAGCAGCCCACAGGGAATGAACACTGAAGCTTTCTTT. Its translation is CASSPQGMNTEAFF.